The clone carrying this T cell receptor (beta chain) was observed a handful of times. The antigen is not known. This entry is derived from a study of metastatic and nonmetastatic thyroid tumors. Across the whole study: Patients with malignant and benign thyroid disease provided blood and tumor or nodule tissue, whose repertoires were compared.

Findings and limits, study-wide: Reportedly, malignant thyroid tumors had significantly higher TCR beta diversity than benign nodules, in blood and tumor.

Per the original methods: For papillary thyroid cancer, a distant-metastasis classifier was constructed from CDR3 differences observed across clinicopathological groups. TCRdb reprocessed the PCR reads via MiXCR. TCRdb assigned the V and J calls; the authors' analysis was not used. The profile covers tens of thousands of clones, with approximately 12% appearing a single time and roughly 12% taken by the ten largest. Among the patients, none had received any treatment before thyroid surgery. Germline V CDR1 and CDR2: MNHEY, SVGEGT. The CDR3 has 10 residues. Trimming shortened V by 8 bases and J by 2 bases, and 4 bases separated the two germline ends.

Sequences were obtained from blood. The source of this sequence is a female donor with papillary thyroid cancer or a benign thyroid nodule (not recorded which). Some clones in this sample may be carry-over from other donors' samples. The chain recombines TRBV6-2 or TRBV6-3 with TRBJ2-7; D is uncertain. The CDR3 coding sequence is TGTGCCAGCGGAACCTACGAGCAGTACTTC. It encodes CASGTYEQYF.